The rows below give T cell receptor beta chains drawn from one sample of a study of blood T cell repertoires in COVID-19. The method was immunoSEQ multiplex PCR; TCRdb's version includes in-frame clones alone and lacks a portion of them. The sample lists around 260,000 clones; less than 90% were seen once. Sequenced material: peripheral blood. The receptors shown here come from a man in his 60s who had recovered from COVID-19. The conserved cysteine and the conserved F or W are not part of the CDR3 here. The D gene is left open where the match is weak.

d_call j_call v_call cdr3_aa
NA TRBJ2-3 TRBV5-6 ASSLGPPGSTDTQY
TRBD2 TRBJ2-5 TRBV7-3 ASSPGGDQETQY
TRBD1 TRBJ2-5 TRBV19 ASSKQGARQETQY
NA TRBJ2-2 TRBV4-1 ASSQGRAGRPANTGELF
NA TRBJ1-1 TRBV29-1 SVSITSEAF
NA TRBJ2-2 TRBV5-6 ASSLGLTNTGELF
TRBD1 TRBJ2-7 TRBV6-5 ASSRDRSYEQY
TRBD1 TRBJ1-2 TRBV3-1/TRBV3-2 ASSHSGGGYT
NA TRBJ2-4 TRBV7-9 ASSFEGQKNIQY
TRBD2 TRBJ2-2 TRBV11-3 ASSRLAGGSTGELF
NA TRBJ1-1 TRBV5-1 ASSQTGNTEAF
NA TRBJ1-5 TRBV2 ASSEGGQWHQPQH
TRBD2 TRBJ2-7 TRBV18 ASSPALAGGYEQY
NA TRBJ1-2 TRBV18 ASSPNTHGYT
TRBD1 TRBJ1-1 TRBV11-2 ASSPTGVGSTEAF
NA TRBJ1-2 TRBV18 ASSLQQGPYGYT
TRBD1 TRBJ1-3 TRBV7-6 ASSRRQGPWNTIY
NA TRBJ1-3 TRBV6-1 ASSELEGGDTFGNTIY
TRBD2 TRBJ2-2 TRBV3-1/TRBV3-2 ASSHTRTSTNTGELF
TRBD1 TRBJ1-6 TRBV19 ASSIAAIRQGSSYNSPLH
TRBD1 TRBJ2-3 TRBV9 ASSGGQVHTQY
NA TRBJ2-5 TRBV7-8 ASSLVGETQETQY
NA TRBJ1-1 TRBV19 ASSMGRMNTEAF
NA TRBJ1-1 TRBV19 ASSKEGSAF
NA TRBJ2-7 TRBV5-1 ASSLWRDPTYEQY
TRBD2 TRBJ2-7 TRBV5-1 ASSRGTSGRAYEQY
TRBD1 TRBJ2-3 TRBV7-9 ASSPGTVADTQY
NA TRBJ2-5 TRBV7-9 ASSAGAYQETQY